A selection of T cell receptor beta chains follows, all from one sample in a study of T-cell memory formation after mild COVID-19. MiXCR, applied by TCRdb to the 5' RACE reads, yields one record per CDR3 protein. The table shows about 210,000 distinct CDR3 sequences, with 10% occurring only once. The sequencing sample was made of PBMCs or a T cell subset sorted from them (not recorded which). The receptors were gathered from a man between 18 and 35 years old who had mild COVID-19 (a few samples of this study predate the infection). Cell type and time point are not known. Both conserved end residues are part of each CDR3. A D gene is named only where the DNA matches it firmly. Size values are once, few and many counts, or a class for expanded clones, and some rows have none.

clone_size	v_call	j_call	d_call	cdr3_nt	cdr3_aa
NA	TRBV3-2	TRBJ2-2	NA	TGTGCCAGCAGCCTCATAAAGGGACTGTCTATAACCGGGGAGCTGTTTTTT	CASSLIKGLSITGELFF
few	TRBV18	TRBJ2-3	TRBD2	TGTGCCAGCTCACCTCGGACTAGCGGGACAGATACGCAGTATTTT	CASSPRTSGTDTQYF
few	TRBV10-3	TRBJ1-1	NA	TGTGCCATCAGGGGACGACAGGACCTAATTGAAGCTTTCTTT	CAIRGRQDLIEAFF
NA	TRBV20-1	TRBJ2-5	NA	TGCAGTGCTAGCGGGGGACATCAAGAGACCCAGTACTTC	CSASGGHQETQYF
many	TRBV7-2	TRBJ2-3	NA	TGTGCCAGCAGCTTAGCGCCACTAGTGGGCACAGATACGCAGTATTTT	CASSLAPLVGTDTQYF
few	TRBV20-1	TRBJ1-6	TRBD1	TGCAGTGCTAGAGACCGGGACAGGGCTCTCCACTTT	CSARDRDRALHF
many	TRBV5-1	TRBJ2-3	NA	TGCGCCAGCAGCTTCTCGAGTGCAGATACGCAGTATTTT	CASSFSSADTQYF
many	TRBV4-3	TRBJ2-7	NA	TGCGCCAGCAGCCAGGAACAGGGTTCCGACGAGCAGTACTTC	CASSQEQGSDEQYF
NA	TRBV7-3	TRBJ2-3	TRBD1	TGTGCCAGCAGCCCGGGGTGGACAGGGGGAGATACGCAGTATTTT	CASSPGWTGGDTQYF
NA	TRBV27	TRBJ2-7	NA	TGTGCCAGCAGTCTGGGGGGGCGAACCTACGAGCAGTACTTC	CASSLGGRTYEQYF
NA	TRBV5-6	TRBJ2-7	TRBD1	TGTGCCAGCAGTACGACAGGGAGCCCCTACGAGCAGTACTTC	CASSTTGSPYEQYF
NA	TRBV15	TRBJ2-2	TRBD2	TGTGCCACCGGGAGGGTGGGGGCCGGGGAGCTGTTTTTT	CATGRVGAGELFF
few	TRBV27	TRBJ1-6	NA	TGTGCCAGCAGTCCAACGGGACAATATAATTCACCCCTCCACTTT	CASSPTGQYNSPLHF
few	TRBV5-1	TRBJ1-5	TRBD1	TGCGCCAGCAGCTTGGGAGGACAGGGGAGCGGTCAGCCCCAGCATTTT	CASSLGGQGSGQPQHF
NA	TRBV2	TRBJ1-6	NA	TGTGCCAGCAGTGTATCGTTTTCACCCCTCCACTTT	CASSVSFSPLHF
few	TRBV18	TRBJ1-1	NA	TGTGCCAGCTCACCCTTGTCTGGGTCGACTGAAGCTTTCTTT	CASSPLSGSTEAFF
few	TRBV2	TRBJ2-4	NA	TGTGCCAGCACCCGGGGAGGAAACATTCAGTACTTC	CASTRGGNIQYF
NA	TRBV11-2	TRBJ2-2	TRBD1	TGTGCCAGCAGCACCCGACAGGGAGTCACCGGGGAGCTGTTTTTT	CASSTRQGVTGELFF
NA	TRBV12-3/TRBV12-4	TRBJ2-1	NA	TGTGCCAGCAGTTTCAGCCAGGGACCGGCGTTCTTC	CASSFSQGPAFF
few	TRBV12-3/TRBV12-4	TRBJ2-5	TRBD2	TGTGCCAGCAGTCCGTGGACTAGCGGGGGGCAGGAAGAGACCCAGTACTTC	CASSPWTSGGQEETQYF
NA	TRBV28	TRBJ1-1	NA	TGTGCCAGCAGCGAACTCCGGGACCCCGTCACTGAAGCTTTCTTT	CASSELRDPVTEAFF
few	TRBV7-2	TRBJ1-4	NA	TGTGCCAGCAGCCAACCCCATTGGGGAGGGGATGAAAAACTGTTTTTT	CASSQPHWGGDEKLFF
few	TRBV7-2	TRBJ1-3	NA	TGTGCCAGCAGCTTTTCCGGGACTGAGCGTGGAAACACCATATATTTT	CASSFSGTERGNTIYF
NA	TRBV5-1	TRBJ2-1	TRBD2	TGCGCCAGCAGACCGGGACTAGCGGATGAGCAGTTCTTC	CASRPGLADEQFF
few	TRBV3-1	TRBJ2-2	NA	TGTGCCAGCAGCCGCGGAGGGTCGAACACCGGGGAGCTGTTTTTT	CASSRGGSNTGELFF
NA	TRBV7-2	TRBJ1-2	NA	TGTGCCAGCAGCTACAGAGACTATGGCTACACCTTC	CASSYRDYGYTF
few	TRBV7-2	TRBJ2-3	NA	TGTGCCAGCAGCTCTGGCAATACGCAGTATTTT	CASSSGNTQYF
few	TRBV7-3	TRBJ1-2	TRBD1	TGTGCCAGCAGCTCGGGACAGGGGAATTATGGTGGCTACACCTTC	CASSSGQGNYGGYTF